This T cell receptor beta chain was recorded in a study of T cells after yellow fever vaccination. Study-level points and caveats: Most clones from primary vaccination resurfaced after the booster (96% CD4, more than 75% CD8).

The CDR3 consists of 16 residues. V shed 5 bases, J shed 0 bases, and the junction held 9 bases outside the gene matches. The V gene's germline CDR1 is MNHEY and CDR2 SVGAGI. TCRdb analysed the 5' RACE reads with MiXCR anew, one entry per CDR3 protein. The data show about 130,000 distinct CDR3 sequences, 8.9% seen once. This clonotype showed up just a few times. Antigen specificity is unknown. The chain has TRBV6-5 and TRBJ1-2; TRBD1 matches 7 bases. Sequenced here: CD8+ T cells sorted from PBMCs, sampled on the day of the yellow fever booster vaccination. This receptor was obtained from a man aged 18 to 35 who received the YFV17D yellow fever vaccine. CDR3 residues: CASSDPQGTSNYGYTF. In DNA form, the CDR3 reads TGTGCCAGCAGTGACCCACAGGGGACTTCTAACTATGGCTACACCTTC.